This TCR beta chain comes out of a study of cytomegalovirus exposure and HLA in healthy donors. Germline V gene data show CDR1 as SGHRS and CDR2 as YFSETQ. This CDR3 has 17 residues. Losses at the gene ends were 4 bases for V and 8 bases for J; bases not matched to a gene: 13. As regards this clone: Its antigen is not known.

Study-level findings and limits: Some TCR beta chains (164 of them) were listed as cytomegalovirus-associated. Reported results showed that the classifier diagnosed cytomegalovirus status with high specificity and sensitivity.

Assay: immunoSEQ multiplex PCR; the TCRdb copy retains only in-frame clones and omits some. The sample carries about 160,000 clones, about 88% recorded once. The sample consisted of PBMCs. This sequence originates from a woman in her late teens or twenties in good health and CMV-seronegative. The gene calls are TRBV5-1 and TRBJ2-3, with 13 positions matching TRBD2. CDR3 region: CASSIQGTSGVKPTQYF. DNA for the CDR3: TGCGCCAGCAGCATCCAGGGGACTAGCGGGGTTAAACCTACGCAGTATTTT.